The present entry profiles one T cell receptor (beta chain) with its context. What it binds is not known. Here immunoSEQ multiplex PCR was the method, and the copy in TCRdb shows in-frame clones only, minus some. The sample lists about 23,000 clones, 76% occurring once. The unexposed donors gave CD4+ T cells in about 2010-2019, prior to COVID-19. The cells were cultured for around ten days before CD4+ T cells were isolated. Testing used SARS-CoV-2 S/N and four cold-coronavirus spikes on unexposed-donor CD4+ T cells, cells permitting. The sample is drawn from a study of CD4 T cells in relation to SARS-CoV-2 and coronaviruses. The germline CDR1 and CDR2 sequences are MGHDK and SYGVNS. The CDR3 is made up of 13 amino acids. V was clipped by 1 base and J by 5 bases, with 6 bases between them.

This sequence was found in a human donor in good health. This chain joins TRBV25-1 and TRBJ2-1; D ambiguous. The sample comprised CD4+ T cells from PBMCs, cultured in vitro. CDR3 in DNA: TGTGCCAGCAGTGAATGGAAGGACAATGAGCAGTTCTTC. Its translation: CASSEWKDNEQFF.